This T cell receptor beta chain was found in a study of T cells after yellow fever vaccination. Study outcomes and limitations: Clones from primary vaccination mostly reappeared after the booster (about 97% CD4, about 85% CD8). Weaker, the secondary response peaked sooner, at day 5 versus 15. FACS-sorted repertoires could contain abundant clonotypes contaminating from the bulk population.

This clonotype was detected only a few times. As yet, its antigen is unknown. The 5'RACE template-switching step produced TCR cDNA and added a universal primer site and UMIs. TCRdb reanalysed the 5' RACE reads using MiXCR and keeps one entry per CDR3 protein. The sample carries hundreds of thousands of distinct CDR3 sequences, approximately 5.2% recorded once. The CDR3 is 16 amino acids. V was pared by 5 bases and J by 6 bases, with 21 bases between. Germline loops: CDR1 SGHRS, CDR2 YFSETQ. The receptor comes from a man between 18 and 35 years old who received the YFV17D yellow fever vaccine. Sequenced material: CD4+ T cells sorted from PBMCs, taken on the day of the yellow fever booster vaccination. The rearrangement links TRBV5-1 to TRBJ2-1; D remains ambiguous. The CDR3 DNA sequence: TGCGCCAGCAGATTTCCGGGTGGTGGACGGACCAATGAGCAGTTCTTC. Encoded protein: CASRFPGGGRTNEQFF.